The 22 T cell receptor beta chains below all came from one sample that was sequenced in a study of CD8+ T cells in alopecia areata (dated by TCRdb to about 2018). The method behind the library was the immunoSEQ multiplex PCR assay. RNA was extracted from all samples and reverse transcribed into cDNA as template for TCR sequencing. TCRdb retrieved this table from immuneACCESS and kept in-frame rearrangements only. Not all clones are present; in checked studies, unresolved V genes account for under half, and no reason is known for the remainder. The sample table contains about 150,000 clones; only one count was recorded for about 50% of them. The ten largest clones add up to roughly a fifth of the sample. The label giving this sample's time point can be read as: baseline before oral tofacitinib. This specimen was CD8+ T cells sorted from blood, taken at week 0. These receptor sequences come from a human donor with alopecia areata.

This clone was seen only a few times. The chain couples TRBV20-1 to TRBJ2-1; D is ambiguous. The CDR3 extends over 10 amino acids. The ends were cut back, 5 bases at V and 10 bases at J, with 9 bases in the middle. The germline gives CDR1 DFQATT, CDR2 SNEGSKA (reference sequence). The CDR3 nucleotides are TGCAGTGCTGGTGATAGGGAGCAGTTCTTC. Translating it yields CSAGDREQFF.

The table lists this clone with a few counts. The chain combines TRBV29-1 with TRBJ2-7; 11 nucleotides line up with TRBD2. V trimming: 3 bases; J trimming: 0 bases; junction bases outside the gene matches: 4. This CDR3 has 15 residues. Germline values: CDR1 SQVTM, CDR2 ANQGSEA. CDR3 nucleotide sequence: TGCAGCGTTGACTTGACTAGCGGGAACTCCTACGAGCAGTACTTC. It is translated as CSVDLTSGNSYEQYF.

This chain uses TRBV7-2 with TRBJ2-4; D possibly matches TRBD1 or TRBD2 (5 bases each). The V end was cut by 6 bases, the J end by 0 bases, with 12 bases between. Germline V CDR1 and CDR2: SGHTA, FQGNSA. CDR3 length: 15 residues. The CDR3 sequence is CASSLGTLAKNIQYF. The CDR3 coding sequence is TGTGCCAGCAGTCTCGGGACCCTAGCCAAAAACATTCAGTACTTC.

The genes are TRBV5-6 and TRBJ1-2; D call uncertain. The CDR3 spans 13 residues. V was shortened by 4 bases and J by 6 bases, with 13 bases between the two germline ends. Looked up from germline, CDR1 is SGHDT and CDR2 is YYEEEE. The CDR3 coding sequence is TGTGCCAGCAGCACGGGGTCAAAGGATGGCTACACCTTC. As protein: CASSTGSKDGYTF.

The genes are TRBV6-5 and TRBJ2-1; the match to TRBD2 covers 8 bases. Germline CDR1 is MNHEY and CDR2 is SVGAGI. This CDR3 has 14 amino acids. With V trimmed by 6 bases and J by 6 bases, 7 bases remained unmatched. CDR3 DNA sequence: TGTGCCAGCAGCACTAGCGGAGAGAGCAATGAGCAGTTCTTC. This gives the protein CASSTSGESNEQFF.

This clone was picked up a small number of times. V and J are TRBV7-9 and TRBJ2-5, with 9 bases that match TRBD1. V dropped 5 bases and J dropped 5; count of bases not matched to a gene: 6. The CDR3 has 14 residues. Germline CDR1 reads SEHNR; CDR2 reads FQNEAQ (reference sequence). The CDR3 DNA reads as TGTGCCAGCAGCCGCCGGGACAGGGAGGAGACCCAGTACTTC. This gives the protein CASSRRDREETQYF.

This clone was seen only a few times. The chain joins TRBV5-1 to TRBJ2-7, with TRBD1 matching 10 bases. The J segment lost 3 bases and the V segment lost 0 bases, leaving 6 bases of the junction unmatched. The CDR3 is 16 residues long. Per germline, CDR1 SGHRS and CDR2 YFSETQ. CDR3 DNA: TGCGCCAGCAGCTTGGAATTGGGACAGGGGAACTACGAGCAGTACTTC. This translates into CASSLELGQGNYEQYF.

In its sample, this clone was seen a few times. V is TRBV29-1 and J is TRBJ2-7; D ambiguous. V lost 0 bases and J 4 bases, leaving 7 bases between the germline ends. CDR1 is SQVTM, CDR2 ANQGSEA, per germline. The CDR3 consists of 12 residues. As DNA, the CDR3 is TGCAGCGTTGAAGATCCGGAGTACGAGCAGTACTTC. It translates to CSVEDPEYEQYF.

Details on this clone: Other DNA sequences within the sample encode an identical CDR3. V is TRBV29-1 and J is TRBJ1-2; the D is unclear. This CDR3 comprises 13 residues. Germline lookup yields CDR1 SQVTM and CDR2 ANQGSEA. The V end was cut by 6 bases, the J end by 0 bases, with 11 bases between. The CDR3, as DNA: TGCAGCGTCGTTGACCCAACTAACTATGGCTACACCTTC. This gives the protein CSVVDPTNYGYTF.

The CDR3 sequence is CASSENTEAFF. The CDR3 DNA reads TGTGCCAGCAGCGAGAACACTGAAGCTTTCTTT. The chain employs TRBV9 and TRBJ1-1; D is undetermined. Germline V gene sequence: CDR1 SGDLS, CDR2 YYNGEE. The ends were cut back, 3 bases at V and 1 base at J, with 1 base in the middle. The CDR3 has 11 amino acids.

The chain combines TRBV2 with TRBJ2-1; 9 bases map to TRBD2. The J segment lost 5 bases and the V segment lost 4 bases, leaving 6 bases of the junction unmatched. Per germline, CDR1 SNHLY and CDR2 FYNNEI. The CDR3 contains 15 residues. DNA for the CDR3: TGTGCCAGCAGTGGAGGGACTAGCCAGAACAATGAGCAGTTCTTC. This sequence encodes CASSGGTSQNNEQFF.

This clone showed up just a few times. The rearrangement joins TRBV29-1 to TRBJ1-2; no definite D call. V gave up 5 bases and J gave up 1 base, with 5 bases separating them. CDR1 and CDR2 from the germline V gene are SQVTM and ANQGSEA. This CDR3 has 11 amino acids. The CDR3 nucleotides are TGCAGCGTTCGATTTAACTATGGCTACACCTTC. It is translated as CSVRFNYGYTF.

The chain joins TRBV12-5 to TRBJ2-1; tentative D call: TRBD1 (6 bases). The CDR3 sequence is 13 residues long. The V end was cut by 6 bases, the J end by 9 bases, with 15 bases between. Germline loops: CDR1 LGHNT, CDR2 FRNRAP. The CDR3: CASGHTTGSEQFF. In DNA form, the CDR3 reads TGTGCTAGTGGCCACACTACAGGGAGTGAGCAGTTCTTC.

V and J are TRBV9 and TRBJ2-7; 11 bases match TRBD2. Looked up from germline, CDR1 is SGDLS and CDR2 is YYNGEE. This CDR3 contains 14 residues. Trimming took 1 base from V and 6 from J; bases not matched to a gene: 3. Here the CDR3 reads CASSVSGLAGEQYF. Written as DNA, the CDR3 is TGTGCCAGCAGCGTATCAGGACTAGCGGGCGAGCAGTACTTC.

The genes are TRBV7-3 and TRBJ1-1; D not resolved. CDR1 SGHTA and CDR2 FQGTGA come from the germline V gene. V was clipped by 1 base and J by 1 base, with 4 bases between them. This CDR3 comprises 13 residues. The CDR3 reads CASSLNGNTEAFF. The CDR3 DNA reads TGTGCCAGCAGCTTAAACGGGAACACTGAAGCTTTCTTT.

The gene calls are TRBV5-1 and TRBJ1-6; no firm D call. Per germline, CDR1 SGHRS and CDR2 YFSETQ. This CDR3 is built from 15 residues. With 1 base removed from V and 5 bases from J, the gap between germline ends came to 10 bases. The CDR3 protein is CASSLTGNDNSPLHF. The DNA of the CDR3 is TGCGCCAGCAGCTTGACCGGGAATGATAATTCACCCCTCCACTTT.

The chain couples TRBV9 to TRBJ2-4; 8 bases align to TRBD1. V trimming: 3 bases; J trimming: 7 bases; junction bases outside the gene matches: 3. CDR3 length: 13 residues. From germline, CDR1 is SGDLS and CDR2 YYNGEE. The CDR3 DNA reads TGTGCCAGCAGCGGGACAGGGAAGAACATTCAGTACTTC. It specifies CASSGTGKNIQYF.

In this sample, this clone turned up a few times. This rearrangement joins TRBV9 to TRBJ2-5; D is possibly TRBD2 (5 bases). V lost 2 bases to trimming and J lost 4 bases, with 12 bases between them. The CDR3 covers 14 residues. Per germline, CDR1 SGDLS and CDR2 YYNGEE. CDR3 sequence (DNA): TGTGCCAGCAGCGTTAGCGACTGGCTAGAGACCCAGTACTTC. Translated, it gives CASSVSDWLETQYF.

The chain recombines TRBV27 with TRBJ2-3; the match to TRBD2 covers 7 bases. Germline values: CDR1 MNHEY, CDR2 SMNVEV (reference sequence). CDR3 length: 16 residues. The trim removed 0 bases at V and 4 bases at J, leaving 7 bases unmatched. The CDR3 nucleotides read TGTGCCAGCAGTTTATCTGGAGCGGGGTGGGCAGATACGCAGTATTTT. This sequence encodes CASSLSGAGWADTQYF.

This chain uses TRBV6-5 with TRBJ2-2; 9 bases align to TRBD2. The CDR3 consists of 14 residues. V shed 6 bases, J shed 3 bases, and the junction held 2 bases outside the gene matches. Germline CDR1 reads MNHEY; CDR2 reads SVGAGI. CDR3 loop: CASRLAGYTGELFF. The CDR3 nucleotides are TGTGCCAGCAGGCTAGCGGGGTACACCGGGGAGCTGTTTTTT.

The sample holds a few counts of this clone. The junction differs from germline at one of its ends, possibly a read error. The chain is built from TRBV5-3 and TRBJ2-7, with D unresolved. TRBV5-3 is treated as an ORF (open reading frame) with a function not yet certain. The CDR3 runs to 13 residues. DNA of the CDR3: TGTGCCAGCAGCTTTCCACCATCCTACGAGCAGTACTTC. Protein: CASSFPPSYEQYF.

This chain uses TRBV5-6 with TRBJ2-1, with a possible D match to TRBD2 (5 bases). The germline V gene encodes CDR1 SGHDT and CDR2 YYEEEE. This CDR3 comprises 15 residues. Trimming left V 0 bases short and J 0 bases short, with 7 bases between. In nucleotides, the CDR3 is TGTGCCAGCAGCTTGGAAGGGAGCTCCTACAATGAGCAGTTCTTC. It translates to CASSLEGSSYNEQFF.